One sample yielded the 5 T cell receptor beta chains listed below, sequenced in a study of T cell changes during pregnancy in multiple sclerosis. Repertoires were generated with immunoSEQ multiplex PCR, while TCRdb's copy carries only in-frame clones and drops some. The sample contains 50,000 to 75,000 clones, about 93% of which appear only once. The sample consisted of CD8+ T cells from peripheral blood mononuclear cells, taken in the third trimester of pregnancy. These receptor sequences come from a female donor with multiple sclerosis, enrolled in a pregnancy study.

The chain recombines TRBV4-2 with TRBJ2-7; 8 nucleotides line up with TRBD2. This CDR3 region has 19 residues. From germline, CDR1 is LGHNA and CDR2 YNFKEQ. Germline trimming cut 1 base from V and 1 base from J; bases unmatched to any gene: 15. CDR3 protein: CASSQVTLGERESSYEQYF. The DNA for the CDR3 is TGTGCCAGCAGCCAAGTTACTCTCGGCGAGCGGGAGTCATCCTACGAGCAGTACTTC.

The chain employs TRBV7-9 and TRBJ2-1; D is perhaps TRBD1 (5 bases). The V end lost 2 bases, the J end lost 5 bases, and 19 bases lay between the germline ends. The CDR3 is 17 residues long. In germline, CDR1 is SEHNR, CDR2 FQNEAQ (reference sequence). The DNA of the CDR3 is TGTGCCAGCAGCTTATGGGCCCACAGGACCCTTAACAATGAGCAGTTCTTC. The encoded protein is CASSLWAHRTLNNEQFF.

DNA of the CDR3: TGTGCCAGCAGTTACCAAGGGACTAGTTCCGCTGAGCAGTTCTTC. Protein sequence: CASSYQGTSSAEQFF. The V and J genes are TRBV6-5 and TRBJ2-1, with 8 bases aligning to TRBD2. Trimming at V came to 2 bases and at J to 9 bases, leaving 9 bases not matched to a gene. Germline-derived CDR1 and CDR2 are MNHEY and SVGAGI. The CDR3 loop spans 15 amino acids.

The CDR3 loop reads CASSPQGGTEAFF. The CDR3 bases are TGTGCCAGCAGTCCACAGGGGGGGACTGAAGCTTTCTTT. The J gene is TRBJ1-1, the V gene TRBV6-5; 8 bases align to TRBD1. The CDR3 has 13 amino acids. CDR1 is MNHEY, CDR2 SVGAGI, per germline. V gave up 5 bases and J gave up 5 bases; unmatched junction bases: 4.

This chain joins TRBV4-3 and TRBJ2-6; D remains unclear. Germline V gene data show CDR1 as LGHNA and CDR2 as YSLEER. The CDR3 covers 13 residues. V was pared by 1 base and J by 4 bases, with 2 bases between. CDR3 loop: CASSQAGANVLTF. CDR3 DNA: TGCGCCAGCAGCCAAGCGGGGGCCAACGTCCTGACTTTC.